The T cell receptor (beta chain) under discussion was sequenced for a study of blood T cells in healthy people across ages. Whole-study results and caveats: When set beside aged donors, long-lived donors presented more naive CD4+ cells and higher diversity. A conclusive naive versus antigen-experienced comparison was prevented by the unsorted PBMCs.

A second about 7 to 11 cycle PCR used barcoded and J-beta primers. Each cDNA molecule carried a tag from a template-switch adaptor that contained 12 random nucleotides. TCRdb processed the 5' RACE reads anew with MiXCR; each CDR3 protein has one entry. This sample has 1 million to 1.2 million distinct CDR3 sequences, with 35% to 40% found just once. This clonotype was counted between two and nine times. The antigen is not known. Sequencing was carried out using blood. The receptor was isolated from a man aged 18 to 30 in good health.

The CDR3 bases are TGCAGTGCTACCGGGGTTGGAGCAGAGACCCAGTACTTC. Protein product: CSATGVGAETQYF. The chain has TRBV20-1 and TRBJ2-5; maybe TRBD2 (5 bases). Trimming left V 4 bases short and J 4 bases short, with 13 bases between. CDR1 is DFQATT and CDR2 is SNEGSKA in the germline V gene (reference sequence). The CDR3 has 13 amino acids.